The rows below give T cell receptor beta chains drawn from one sample of a study of blood T cells in healthy people across ages. Using its own MiXCR run on the 5' RACE reads, TCRdb lists one record per CDR3 protein. The sample records more than 650,000 distinct CDR3 sequences, about a fifth being singletons. The material sequenced was blood. Receptors were obtained from a man aged 65 to 79 in good health. The CDR3 runs from the conserved cysteine through the conserved F or W. The order of the fields is CDR3 DNA, CDR3 protein, clone size, D gene, V gene, J gene. The D gene is left open where the match is weak. Size is stated for part of the rows, as once, few or many counts, or as a class when the clone is expanded.

TGTGCCAGCAGGGACCCAGGGACAGGGAAAAACATTCAGTACTTC	CASRDPGTGKNIQYF	.	TRBD1	TRBV6-5	TRBJ2-4
TGTGCCAGCTCACCTGATGTTGAAGCTTTCTTT	CASSPDVEAFF	few	.	TRBV18	TRBJ1-1
TGCAGCGTCGGGGGGGCGGGAGGACTAGCGGCCATTCGGCATGAGCAGTTCTTC	CSVGGAGGLAAIRHEQFF	.	TRBD2	TRBV29-1	TRBJ2-1
TGCGCCAGCAGTGAGTACCGAGAGGGGACCCAAGCTTTCTTT	CASSEYREGTQAFF	.	.	TRBV10-2	TRBJ1-1
TGTGCCAGCAGGATCCGGGGGAGCGCCGGGGAGCTGTTTTTT	CASRIRGSAGELFF	few	.	TRBV6-5	TRBJ2-2
TGTGCCAGCAGCGTCGATGACGGACTTGAAGCTTTCTTT	CASSVDDGLEAFF	.	.	TRBV9	TRBJ1-1
TGTGCCAGCAGCCGGGTAGCGGGGTTCCATGAGCAGTTCTTC	CASSRVAGFHEQFF	.	TRBD2	TRBV7-2	TRBJ2-1
TGCGCCAGCAGCCAAGGGACGAGGGCGGGTTTGACAGATACGCAGTATTTT	CASSQGTRAGLTDTQYF	.	.	TRBV4-1	TRBJ2-3
TGTGCCAGCAGCTCGGACAGGGGCTTGAGAGGGAGCAATCAGCCCCAGCATTTT	CASSSDRGLRGSNQPQHF	many	TRBD1	TRBV6-1	TRBJ1-5
TGCAGTGCTACGACAGCGAATAGCAATCAGCCCCAGCATTTT	CSATTANSNQPQHF	few	.	TRBV20-1	TRBJ1-5
TGTGCCGGCAGCCCCGGGGCGGGGAACTATGGCTACACCTTC	CAGSPGAGNYGYTF	few	.	TRBV12-3/TRBV12-4	TRBJ1-2
TGTGCCAGCAGTTACCTTAGCGGGAACAATGAGCAGTTCTTC	CASSYLSGNNEQFF	few	TRBD2	TRBV6-6	TRBJ2-1
TGTGCCAGCAGCTTAGAGGTTGCGGGGGGCCAAGAGACCCAGTACTTC	CASSLEVAGGQETQYF	.	TRBD2	TRBV7-2	TRBJ2-5
TGTGCCAGCAGTTTAGAGGCAGGGGGTCAAGGCATTCAGTACTTC	CASSLEAGGQGIQYF	.	TRBD1	TRBV12-3/TRBV12-4	TRBJ2-4
TGTGCCAGCAGCCGAGAGAATAATTCACCCCTCCACTTT	CASSRENNSPLHF	.	.	TRBV7-9	TRBJ1-6
TGCGCCAGCAGCCCCGTCGTCTTAGAGACCCAGTACTTC	CASSPVVLETQYF	few	.	TRBV5-1	TRBJ2-5
TGTGCCAGCAGCTTAGATCCCGGTCGAGGCGGAGCCCAGTACTTC	CASSLDPGRGGAQYF	.	.	TRBV11-3	TRBJ2-7
TGTGCCAGCAGCCAAGGTATACCTGATGAGCATGGCTACACCTTC	CASSQGIPDEHGYTF	.	.	TRBV3-1	TRBJ1-2
TGTGCCATCAGTGAGTCGTCGGGAGGGTCGTTCGTCTACACCTTC	CAISESSGGSFVYTF	few	.	TRBV10-3	TRBJ1-2
TGTGCCAGCAGCCAAGGGCTTTGGGCCAAAAACATTCAGTACTTC	CASSQGLWAKNIQYF	few	.	TRBV3-1	TRBJ2-4
TGTGCCAGCAGCCAAGATTTCCGGGTGTACTATGGCTACACCTTC	CASSQDFRVYYGYTF	few	.	TRBV3-1	TRBJ1-2
TGTGCCAGCAGGGACAGGGTGGCCGAGCAGTACTTC	CASRDRVAEQYF	.	TRBD1	TRBV12-3/TRBV12-4	TRBJ2-7
TGTGCCAGCATGGGCATGAACACTGAAGCTTTCTTT	CASMGMNTEAFF	few	.	TRBV25-1	TRBJ1-1
TGTGCCAGCAGCGCAAGACGGTCAGATACGCAGTATTTT	CASSARRSDTQYF	few	.	TRBV11-2	TRBJ2-3
TGCAGTGCCCTACAACCTAGCGGGGCTAAAAACATTCATTACTTC	CSALQPSGAKNIHYF	.	TRBD2	TRBV20-1	TRBJ2-4
TGTGCCAGCACCACTTATAGCGGGATACCCGGGGAGCTGTTTTTT	CASTTYSGIPGELFF	few	TRBD2	TRBV11-2	TRBJ2-2
TGTGCCAGCACTCGGCAGGGGCCCTCGGAGACCCAGTACTTC	CASTRQGPSETQYF	.	.	TRBV12-3/TRBV12-4	TRBJ2-5
TGCGCCAGCAGCTTGGTACAGGGGAGTCAAGAGACCCAGTACTTC	CASSLVQGSQETQYF	few	TRBD1	TRBV5-1	TRBJ2-5
TGTGCCAGCAACGCTCCCAATCGGGGTCCCTACAATGAGCAGTTCTTC	CASNAPNRGPYNEQFF	few	.	TRBV27	TRBJ2-1
TGTGCCGGCAGTTTGAGACTAGCGGGACCCAATGAGCAGTTCTTC	CAGSLRLAGPNEQFF	few	TRBD2	TRBV27	TRBJ2-1
TGTGCCAGCAGTTTATCTTTTTCCGGCGAGCAGTACTTC	CASSLSFSGEQYF	few	.	TRBV27	TRBJ2-7
TGTGCCAGCATGATCCCATCCCCGGCGGTCAATGAGCAGTTCTTC	CASMIPSPAVNEQFF	.	.	TRBV27	TRBJ2-1
TGTGCCAGCAGCCAAGCTCGGACTGAAGCTTTCTTT	CASSQARTEAFF	.	.	TRBV3-1	TRBJ1-1
TGTGCCAGCAGCTCTACTAGCTGGGCCGAGGAGCTGTTTTTT	CASSSTSWAEELFF	.	.	TRBV9	TRBJ2-2